The rows below give T cell receptor beta chains drawn from one sample of a study of neurological immune-mediated disorders. TCRdb passed the 5' RACE reads through MiXCR, listing each CDR3 protein once. The sample shows 45,000 to 65,000 distinct CDR3 sequences, 3% to 4% of them seen only once. The sequencing input was PBMCs. These receptors were taken from a man in his forties with multiple sclerosis. Each CDR3 is given with its conserved first and last residue. D genes are given only for firm matches. Clone size is given for some rows only: seen once, a few or many times, or a class if the clone is expanded.

j_call: TRBJ1-6; d_call: -; v_call: TRBV5-1; clone_size: many; cdr3_aa: CASCEAGYNSPLHF; cdr3_nt: TGCGCCAGCTGCGAGGCAGGGTATAATTCACCCCTCCACTTT
j_call: TRBJ2-1; d_call: TRBD2; v_call: TRBV20-1; clone_size: many; cdr3_aa: CSARDRGGLYNEQFF; cdr3_nt: TGCAGTGCTAGAGATCGGGGGGGGCTATACAATGAGCAGTTCTTC
j_call: TRBJ2-7; d_call: -; v_call: TRBV7-2; clone_size: many; cdr3_aa: CASSGGGARNEQYF; cdr3_nt: TGTGCCAGCAGCGGCGGAGGGGCGCGGAACGAGCAGTACTTC
j_call: TRBJ1-6; d_call: TRBD1; v_call: TRBV4-1; clone_size: few; cdr3_aa: CASSHPGGLRSPLNF; cdr3_nt: TGCGCCAGCAGCCACCCAGGGGGGTTGCGATCACCCCTCAACTTT
j_call: TRBJ2-1; d_call: -; v_call: TRBV5-5; clone_size: -; cdr3_aa: CASSPLRNNEQFF; cdr3_nt: TGTGCCAGCAGCCCGCTACGGAACAATGAGCAGTTCTTC
j_call: TRBJ2-1; d_call: TRBD1; v_call: TRBV6-1; clone_size: many; cdr3_aa: CASSEAEDRGFEQFF; cdr3_nt: TGTGCCAGCAGTGAAGCGGAGGACAGGGGATTCGAGCAGTTCTTC
j_call: TRBJ1-6; d_call: TRBD1; v_call: TRBV5-5; clone_size: many; cdr3_aa: CASSLGQGANSPLHF; cdr3_nt: TGTGCCAGCTCCCTTGGGCAGGGGGCGAATTCACCCCTCCACTTT
j_call: TRBJ2-7; d_call: -; v_call: TRBV12-3/TRBV12-4; clone_size: many; cdr3_aa: CASSLPDSHYEQYF; cdr3_nt: TGTGCCAGCAGCCTACCGGACAGCCATTACGAGCAGTACTTC
j_call: TRBJ1-2; d_call: TRBD1; v_call: TRBV5-6; clone_size: -; cdr3_aa: CASSPTGTGLYGYTF; cdr3_nt: TGTGCCAGCAGCCCCACCGGGACAGGATTATATGGCTACACCTTC
j_call: TRBJ1-1; d_call: -; v_call: TRBV12-3/TRBV12-4; clone_size: many; cdr3_aa: CASSLQGRAFF; cdr3_nt: TGTGCCAGCAGTCTACAGGGCCGGGCTTTCTTT
j_call: TRBJ2-2; d_call: -; v_call: TRBV10-2; clone_size: many; cdr3_aa: CASSGVHTGELFF; cdr3_nt: TGCGCCAGCAGTGGGGTACACACCGGGGAGCTGTTTTTT
j_call: TRBJ2-7; d_call: TRBD1; v_call: TRBV20-1; clone_size: many; cdr3_aa: CSATSIGTGMHEQYF; cdr3_nt: TGCAGTGCAACCTCCATCGGGACAGGGATGCACGAGCAGTACTTC
j_call: TRBJ1-1; d_call: -; v_call: TRBV3-1; clone_size: many; cdr3_aa: CASSRSTRNTEAFF; cdr3_nt: TGTGCCAGCAGCCGATCCACCCGAAACACTGAAGCTTTCTTT
j_call: TRBJ2-3; d_call: -; v_call: TRBV7-2; clone_size: -; cdr3_aa: CASSPRAREATQYF; cdr3_nt: TGTGCCAGCAGCCCGAGGGCTAGGGAGGCTACGCAGTATTTT
j_call: TRBJ2-6; d_call: TRBD1; v_call: TRBV9; clone_size: many; cdr3_aa: CASSVVGQGVGANVLTF; cdr3_nt: TGTGCCAGCAGCGTAGTTGGACAGGGGGTTGGGGCCAACGTCCTGACTTTC
j_call: TRBJ2-1; d_call: TRBD2; v_call: TRBV20-1; clone_size: many; cdr3_aa: CSARPPKLAGGNNEQFF; cdr3_nt: TGCAGTGCTAGGCCCCCAAAACTAGCGGGGGGGAACAATGAGCAGTTCTTC
j_call: TRBJ2-3; d_call: TRBD2; v_call: TRBV2; clone_size: medium-sized; cdr3_aa: CASPGRAANTQYF; cdr3_nt: TGTGCCAGCCCCGGGAGGGCTGCAAATACGCAGTATTTT
j_call: TRBJ2-5; d_call: -; v_call: TRBV7-9; clone_size: many; cdr3_aa: CASSSSRETQYF; cdr3_nt: TGTGCCAGCAGCTCCTCGCGGGAGACCCAGTACTTC
j_call: TRBJ1-4; d_call: -; v_call: TRBV7-2; clone_size: many; cdr3_aa: CASSLSGSSEKLFF; cdr3_nt: TGTGCCAGCAGCCTATCAGGGAGTAGTGAAAAACTGTTTTTT
j_call: TRBJ1-2; d_call: -; v_call: TRBV6-2/TRBV6-3; clone_size: many; cdr3_aa: CASSSLTGHLSGYTF; cdr3_nt: TGTGCCAGCAGTTCTTTGACAGGCCACCTTAGTGGCTACACCTTC
j_call: TRBJ2-7; d_call: TRBD1; v_call: TRBV20-1; clone_size: many; cdr3_aa: CSASRIRDRSYEQYF; cdr3_nt: TGCAGTGCTTCCAGGATCCGGGACAGATCCTACGAGCAGTACTTC
j_call: TRBJ1-5; d_call: TRBD1; v_call: TRBV12-3/TRBV12-4; clone_size: many; cdr3_aa: CASRSGQGGRNQPQHF; cdr3_nt: TGTGCCAGCCGATCGGGACAGGGAGGGCGCAATCAGCCCCAGCATTTT
j_call: TRBJ2-6; d_call: TRBD1; v_call: TRBV6-1; clone_size: -; cdr3_aa: CASIGTDKTGANVLTF; cdr3_nt: TGTGCCAGCATTGGGACAGATAAGACTGGGGCCAACGTCCTGACTTTC
j_call: TRBJ2-1; d_call: TRBD2; v_call: TRBV29-1; clone_size: many; cdr3_aa: CSVLTGTSPYNEQFF; cdr3_nt: TGCAGCGTCCTTACCGGGACTAGTCCCTACAATGAGCAGTTCTTC
j_call: TRBJ1-6; d_call: -; v_call: TRBV7-3; clone_size: many; cdr3_aa: CASSLGGSHSPLHF; cdr3_nt: TGTGCCAGCAGCTTAGGAGGGAGCCATTCACCCCTCCACTTT
j_call: TRBJ2-7; d_call: -; v_call: TRBV7-6; clone_size: -; cdr3_aa: CASSLLGGPGEQYF; cdr3_nt: TGTGCCAGCAGCTTATTGGGGGGTCCCGGTGAGCAGTACTTC
j_call: TRBJ2-7; d_call: TRBD1; v_call: TRBV7-2; clone_size: many; cdr3_aa: CASSDGQGAPYEQYF; cdr3_nt: TGTGCCAGCAGCGACGGACAGGGGGCCCCCTACGAGCAGTACTTC
j_call: TRBJ2-7; d_call: TRBD1; v_call: TRBV20-1; clone_size: many; cdr3_aa: CSARDSQGAYEQYF; cdr3_nt: TGCAGTGCTAGAGATTCACAGGGGGCCTACGAGCAGTACTTC
j_call: TRBJ1-2; d_call: TRBD1; v_call: TRBV3-1; clone_size: many; cdr3_aa: CASSQDRPYGYTF; cdr3_nt: TGTGCCAGCAGCCAGGACAGGCCGTATGGCTACACCTTC
j_call: TRBJ2-1; d_call: -; v_call: TRBV5-1; clone_size: many; cdr3_aa: CASSLVTHSSYNEQFF; cdr3_nt: TGCGCCAGCAGCTTGGTTACGCATAGCTCCTACAATGAGCAGTTCTTC
j_call: TRBJ1-4; d_call: TRBD1; v_call: TRBV5-1; clone_size: many; cdr3_aa: CASSRTGVSTNEKLFF; cdr3_nt: TGCGCCAGCAGCCGGACAGGGGTCTCAACTAATGAAAAACTGTTTTTT
j_call: TRBJ2-7; d_call: -; v_call: TRBV3-1; clone_size: many; cdr3_aa: CASSQDWASEQYF; cdr3_nt: TGTGCCAGCAGCCAAGATTGGGCCTCCGAGCAGTACTTC
j_call: TRBJ2-7; d_call: -; v_call: TRBV5-1; clone_size: many; cdr3_aa: CASSLLVPSSYEQYF; cdr3_nt: TGCGCCAGCAGCTTGTTAGTGCCCAGCTCCTACGAGCAGTACTTC
j_call: TRBJ2-5; d_call: -; v_call: TRBV18; clone_size: many; cdr3_aa: CASSPGSQETQYF; cdr3_nt: TGTGCCAGCTCACCCGGATCTCAAGAGACCCAGTACTTC
j_call: TRBJ1-6; d_call: TRBD1; v_call: TRBV18; clone_size: -; cdr3_aa: CASSPVGQINSPLHF; cdr3_nt: TGTGCCAGCTCACCCGTGGGACAGATCAATTCACCCCTCCACTTT
j_call: TRBJ1-2; d_call: TRBD1; v_call: TRBV7-8; clone_size: many; cdr3_aa: CASSWGQGTYYGYTF; cdr3_nt: TGTGCCAGCAGCTGGGGACAGGGAACCTACTATGGCTACACCTTC
j_call: TRBJ1-5; d_call: -; v_call: TRBV15; clone_size: many; cdr3_aa: CATSGPGGGNQPQHF; cdr3_nt: TGTGCCACCAGCGGACCTGGGGGGGGCAATCAGCCCCAGCATTTT
j_call: TRBJ1-1; d_call: TRBD1; v_call: TRBV5-1; clone_size: many; cdr3_aa: CASSQASGQMNTEAFF; cdr3_nt: TGCGCCAGCAGCCAGGCCTCGGGACAGATGAACACTGAAGCTTTCTTT
j_call: TRBJ2-7; d_call: -; v_call: TRBV20-1; clone_size: few; cdr3_aa: CSARVGRSPYEQYF; cdr3_nt: TGCAGTGCTAGAGTGGGACGGTCTCCCTACGAGCAGTACTTC
j_call: TRBJ2-1; d_call: -; v_call: TRBV20-1; clone_size: many; cdr3_aa: CSARNGGSYNEQFF; cdr3_nt: TGCAGTGCTAGAAACGGCGGCTCCTACAATGAGCAGTTCTTC
j_call: TRBJ1-5; d_call: TRBD1; v_call: TRBV20-1; clone_size: many; cdr3_aa: CSARGQGWGNQPQHF; cdr3_nt: TGCAGTGCTAGGGGACAGGGATGGGGCAATCAGCCCCAGCATTTT
j_call: TRBJ1-2; d_call: -; v_call: TRBV6-5; clone_size: many; cdr3_aa: CASSYDGGSNYGYTF; cdr3_nt: TGTGCCAGCAGTTACGATGGGGGATCCAACTATGGCTACACCTTC
j_call: TRBJ2-5; d_call: -; v_call: TRBV29-1; clone_size: few; cdr3_aa: CSVEGRGLETQYF; cdr3_nt: TGCAGCGTTGAGGGCAGGGGCTTGGAGACCCAGTACTTC
j_call: TRBJ1-1; d_call: -; v_call: TRBV5-1; clone_size: many; cdr3_aa: CASSLAETGLPAEAFF; cdr3_nt: TGCGCCAGCAGCTTGGCCGAGACAGGCCTGCCGGCTGAAGCTTTCTTT
j_call: TRBJ2-5; d_call: -; v_call: TRBV5-1; clone_size: many; cdr3_aa: CASSSGRPQEAQYF; cdr3_nt: TGCGCCAGCAGCTCAGGGAGGCCCCAAGAGGCCCAGTACTTC
j_call: TRBJ2-5; d_call: -; v_call: TRBV5-1; clone_size: many; cdr3_aa: CASSLGRTEETQYF; cdr3_nt: TGCGCCAGCAGCTTGGGCCGGACAGAAGAGACCCAGTACTTC
j_call: TRBJ2-5; d_call: -; v_call: TRBV11-3; clone_size: many; cdr3_aa: CASSKQGPQETQYF; cdr3_nt: TGTGCCAGCAGCAAACAGGGACCCCAAGAGACCCAGTACTTC
j_call: TRBJ1-6; d_call: -; v_call: TRBV20-1; clone_size: many; cdr3_aa: CSARGRGYNSPLHF; cdr3_nt: TGCAGTGCTAGAGGCAGGGGCTATAATTCACCCCTCCACTTT
j_call: TRBJ2-7; d_call: -; v_call: TRBV12-3/TRBV12-4; clone_size: many; cdr3_aa: CASSPQDSSYEQYF; cdr3_nt: TGTGCCAGCAGCCCACAAGACAGTTCCTACGAGCAGTACTTC
j_call: TRBJ2-2; d_call: -; v_call: TRBV7-2; clone_size: many; cdr3_aa: CASSLGTAYTGELFF; cdr3_nt: TGTGCCAGCAGCTTAGGGACAGCTTACACCGGGGAGCTGTTTTTT
j_call: TRBJ1-5; d_call: -; v_call: TRBV7-9; clone_size: many; cdr3_aa: CASSSVQGNQPQHF; cdr3_nt: TGTGCCAGCAGCTCAGTACAGGGCAATCAGCCCCAGCATTTT
j_call: TRBJ1-5; d_call: -; v_call: TRBV7-2; clone_size: many; cdr3_aa: CASSPHGQTSQPQNF; cdr3_nt: TGTGCCAGCAGCCCACATGGACAGACGAGCCAGCCCCAGAATTTT
j_call: TRBJ1-1; d_call: TRBD1; v_call: TRBV7-3; clone_size: many; cdr3_aa: CASSRTGGYTEAFF; cdr3_nt: TGTGCCAGCAGTAGAACAGGGGGCTACACTGAAGCTTTCTTT
j_call: TRBJ1-2; d_call: TRBD1; v_call: TRBV28; clone_size: -; cdr3_aa: CASSLPTGGGGGYTF; cdr3_nt: TGTGCCAGCAGTTTACCCACAGGGGGAGGGGGTGGCTACACCTTC
j_call: TRBJ2-7; d_call: -; v_call: TRBV4-2; clone_size: few; cdr3_aa: CASSQDWGGSEQYF; cdr3_nt: TGTGCCAGCAGCCAAGATTGGGGTGGGAGTGAGCAGTACTTC
j_call: TRBJ2-3; d_call: -; v_call: TRBV9; clone_size: many; cdr3_aa: CASSVLSGADTQYF; cdr3_nt: TGTGCCAGCAGCGTGTTGAGCGGCGCAGATACGCAGTATTTT
j_call: TRBJ2-1; d_call: -; v_call: TRBV15; clone_size: many; cdr3_aa: CATSRDRGQSYNEQFF; cdr3_nt: TGTGCCACCAGCAGAGATCGCGGCCAAAGCTACAATGAGCAGTTCTTC
j_call: TRBJ1-6; d_call: -; v_call: TRBV20-1; clone_size: many; cdr3_aa: CSASVDGNSPLHF; cdr3_nt: TGCAGTGCTTCGGTGGACGGTAATTCACCCCTCCACTTT
j_call: TRBJ2-7; d_call: TRBD1; v_call: TRBV20-1; clone_size: many; cdr3_aa: CSAVDRNHEQYF; cdr3_nt: TGCAGTGCCGTGGACAGGAACCACGAGCAGTACTTC
j_call: TRBJ1-5; d_call: -; v_call: TRBV20-1; clone_size: many; cdr3_aa: CSARDRQSNQPQHF; cdr3_nt: TGCAGTGCTAGAGATCGACAGAGCAATCAGCCCCAGCATTTT